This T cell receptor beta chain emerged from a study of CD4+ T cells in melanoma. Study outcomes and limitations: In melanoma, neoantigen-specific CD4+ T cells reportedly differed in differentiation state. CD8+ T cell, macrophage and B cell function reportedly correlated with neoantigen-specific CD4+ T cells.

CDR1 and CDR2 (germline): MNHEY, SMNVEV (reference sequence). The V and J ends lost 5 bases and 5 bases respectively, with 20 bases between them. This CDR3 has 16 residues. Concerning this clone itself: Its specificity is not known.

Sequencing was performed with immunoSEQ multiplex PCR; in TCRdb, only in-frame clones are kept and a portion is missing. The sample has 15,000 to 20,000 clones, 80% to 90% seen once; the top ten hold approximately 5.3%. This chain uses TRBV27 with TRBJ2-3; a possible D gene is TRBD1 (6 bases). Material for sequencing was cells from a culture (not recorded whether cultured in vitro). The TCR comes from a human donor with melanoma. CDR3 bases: TGTGCCAGCAGTCCACGGGCCAGGGGTTTAAGAGATACGCAGTATTTT. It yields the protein CASSPRARGLRDTQYF.